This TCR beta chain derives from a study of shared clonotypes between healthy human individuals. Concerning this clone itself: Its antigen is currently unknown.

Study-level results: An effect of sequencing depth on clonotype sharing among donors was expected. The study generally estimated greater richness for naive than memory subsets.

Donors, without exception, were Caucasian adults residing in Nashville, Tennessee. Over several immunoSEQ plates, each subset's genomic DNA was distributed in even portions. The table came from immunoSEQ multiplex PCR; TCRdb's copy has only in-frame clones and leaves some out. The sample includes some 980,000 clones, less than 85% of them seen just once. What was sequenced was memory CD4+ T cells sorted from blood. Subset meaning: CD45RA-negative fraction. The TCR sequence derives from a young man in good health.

The CDR3 DNA reads as TGTGCCATCAGAGGTATAGACGGTGAGCAGTTCTTC. Residues: CAIRGIDGEQFF. This chain links TRBV10-3 with TRBJ2-1; unclear D gene. The CDR3 is 12 amino acids. V was trimmed by 6 bases and J by 9 bases, leaving 12 bases between them. From germline, CDR1 is ENHRY and CDR2 SYGVKD.